Listed below are T cell receptor beta chains from one sample, sequenced in a study of radiotherapy plus CTLA-4 blockade in lung cancer. This table comes from immunoSEQ multiplex PCR, and its TCRdb copy is limited to in-frame clones, with some not included. The sample records approximately 82,000 clones, approximately 80% being singletons. Material: peripheral blood, obtained from a patient treated with radiotherapy plus ipilimumab. The receptor source for this set is a human donor with non-small cell lung cancer that progressed on radiotherapy plus ipilimumab. CDR3s include the opening cysteine and the closing phenylalanine or tryptophan. D genes are given only for firm matches. A clone size is listed for some rows: how often the clone was seen (once, few, many), or a class if it is expanded.

V: TRBV4-1; D: TRBD2; J: TRBJ2-7; size: .; CDR3: CASSHALAGGYEQYF; DNA: TGCGCCAGCAGCCATGCACTAGCGGGAGGCTACGAGCAGTACTTC
V: TRBV11-2; D: .; J: TRBJ2-7; size: .; CDR3: CASSLAPRLMGRAYEQYF; DNA: TGTGCCAGCAGCTTAGCTCCCCGCCTGATGGGACGAGCCTACGAGCAGTACTTC
V: TRBV29-1; D: .; J: TRBJ1-6; size: .; CDR3: CSVSEGQGNSPLHF; DNA: TGCAGCGTTAGTGAGGGGCAGGGTAATTCACCCCTCCACTTT
V: TRBV18; D: .; J: TRBJ2-7; size: .; CDR3: CASSRETTNEQYF; DNA: TGTGCCAGCTCAAGGGAGACCACCAACGAGCAGTACTTC
V: TRBV6-5; D: .; J: TRBJ2-7; size: .; CDR3: CASTLSAGQNYEQYF; DNA: TGTGCCAGCACCCTCTCGGCGGGGCAGAACTACGAGCAGTACTTC
V: TRBV2; D: TRBD2; J: TRBJ2-1; size: once; CDR3: CAISMTSGKDNEQFF; DNA: TGTGCCATTTCAATGACTAGCGGGAAGGACAATGAGCAGTTCTTC
V: TRBV9; D: TRBD2; J: TRBJ2-3; size: once; CDR3: CASSRNFLAGGRTDTQYF; DNA: TGTGCCAGCAGCCGAAACTTCCTAGCGGGGGGACGCACAGATACGCAGTATTTT
V: TRBV9; D: TRBD1; J: TRBJ2-5; size: .; CDR3: CASSPSGDSRETQYF; DNA: TGTGCCAGCAGCCCCTCCGGGGACAGTCGAGAGACCCAGTACTTC
V: TRBV7-2; D: .; J: TRBJ2-7; size: once; CDR3: CASSQTHYEQYF; DNA: TGTGCCAGCAGCCAGACCCACTACGAGCAGTACTTC
V: TRBV5-1; D: TRBD1; J: TRBJ2-5; size: .; CDR3: CASSPGDRTQETQYF; DNA: TGCGCCAGCAGCCCTGGGGACAGGACCCAAGAGACCCAGTACTTC
V: TRBV9; D: .; J: TRBJ2-1; size: .; CDR3: CASSVAWGAQFF; DNA: TGTGCCAGCAGCGTAGCTTGGGGTGCGCAGTTCTTC
V: TRBV4-3; D: TRBD2; J: TRBJ2-5; size: .; CDR3: CASSQDRPGTSVGETQYF; DNA: TGCGCCAGCAGCCAAGATCGGCCGGGGACTAGCGTGGGAGAGACCCAGTACTTC
V: TRBV4-1; D: TRBD1; J: TRBJ2-7; size: .; CDR3: CASSQTTGTGAYEQYF; DNA: TGCGCCAGCAGCCAAACCACCGGGACAGGGGCCTACGAGCAGTACTTC
V: TRBV4-3; D: .; J: TRBJ1-4; size: .; CDR3: CASSPGPLSNEKLFF; DNA: TGCGCCAGCAGCCCGGGACCCCTTTCTAATGAAAAACTGTTTTTT
V: TRBV2; D: TRBD1; J: TRBJ2-7; size: .; CDR3: CASSEPGTGVEQYF; DNA: TGTGCCAGCAGTGAACCAGGGACAGGTGTCGAGCAGTACTTC